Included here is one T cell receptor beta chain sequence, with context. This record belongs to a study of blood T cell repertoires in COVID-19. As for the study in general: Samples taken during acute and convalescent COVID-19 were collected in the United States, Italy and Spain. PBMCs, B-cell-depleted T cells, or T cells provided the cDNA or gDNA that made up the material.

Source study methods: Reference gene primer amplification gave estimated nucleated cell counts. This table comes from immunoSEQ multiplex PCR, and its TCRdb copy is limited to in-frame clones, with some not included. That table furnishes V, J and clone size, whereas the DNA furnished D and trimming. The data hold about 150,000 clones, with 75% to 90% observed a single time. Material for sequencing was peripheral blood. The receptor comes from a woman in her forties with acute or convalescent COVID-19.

The CDR3 here is CASSYLQNLRDTYEQYF. CDR3 nucleotide sequence: TGTGCCAGCAGTTACTTACAGAACCTTCGTGATACCTACGAGCAGTACTTC. This chain connects TRBV6-2 or TRBV6-3 to TRBJ2-7; the D is unclear. The CDR3 is 17 residues long. Germline values: CDR1 MNHEY, CDR2 SVGEGT. V gave up 1 base and J gave up 2 bases, with 18 bases separating them.